Each of the 30 T cell receptor beta chains below was sequenced from the same sample in a study of T cells in Graves' hyperthyroidism and ophthalmopathy. RNA transcripts provided the source from which TCR beta CDR3 regions were amplified. The TCR CDR3 first-round RT-PCR relied on the HTBI primer set. TCRdb re-analysed the multiplex PCR reads in MiXCR, keeping a single row per CDR3 protein. This table holds 650,000 to 750,000 distinct CDR3 sequences, around 15% found once. Material for sequencing was blood. Receptors originate from a young woman with Graves' hyperthyroidism.

Ten or more counts support this clonotype. The chain employs TRBV3-1 and TRBJ1-3; no firm D call. V was pared by 0 bases and J by 0 bases, with 6 bases between. Germline CDR1 LGHDT, CDR2 YNNKEL (reference sequence). The CDR3 extends over 15 amino acids. CDR3 in DNA: TGTGCCAGCAGCCAAGACCGTACCTCTGGAAACACCATATATTTT. Translated, it gives CASSQDRTSGNTIYF.

The DNA of the CDR3 is TGTGCCACCAGTGACCCGAGGGGGTCCCAAGAGACCCAGTACTTC. This gives the protein CATSDPRGSQETQYF. The chain employs TRBV24-1 and TRBJ2-5, with D tentatively TRBD1 (6 bases). Per germline, CDR1 KGHDR and CDR2 SFDVKD. V shed 4 bases and J shed 1 base, with 12 bases lying between them. There are 15 residues in the CDR3.

This clonotype was seen more than once but under ten times. The chain uses TRBV29-1 and TRBJ1-1; D is possibly TRBD1 (6 bases). From germline, CDR1 is SQVTM and CDR2 ANQGSEA. The V and J ends lost 4 bases and 1 base respectively, with 16 bases between them. The CDR3 totals 15 residues. Written as DNA, the CDR3 is TGCAGCGTTGGACAGGTTTCGACTTCGAACACTGAAGCTTTCTTT. As protein: CSVGQVSTSNTEAFF.

Only a few counts were recorded for this clonotype. V is TRBV30 and J is TRBJ2-7; maybe TRBD1 (5 bases). The V and J ends lost 1 base and 2 bases respectively, with 15 bases between them. This CDR3 comprises 15 residues. Germline CDR1 reads GTSNPN; CDR2 reads SVGIG (reference sequence). The CDR3 DNA follows: TGTGCCTGGAGTGAAGGGGTCGGGTTTACCTACGAGCAGTACTTC. Translation: CAWSEGVGFTYEQYF. The full variable domain, rest sourced from reference TRBV30 and TRBJ2-7, is SQTIHQWPATLVQPVGSPLSLECTVEGTSNPNLYWYRQAAGRGLQLLFYSVGIGQISSEVPQNLSASRPQDRQFILSSKKLLLSDSGFYLCAWSEGVGFTYEQYFGPGTRLTVT.

This clonotype was counted ten times or more. The rearrangement uses TRBV2 and TRBJ2-2; D remains ambiguous. The germline V and J ends were trimmed by 6 bases and 5 bases, with 13 bases remaining between them. Germline V gives CDR1 SNHLY, CDR2 FYNNEI. The CDR3 runs 14 residues. CDR3 sequence (DNA): TGTGCCAGCAGGGGTTCATCTGGAACCGGGGAGCTGTTTTTT. This gives the protein CASRGSSGTGELFF.

This clonotype was seen a handful of times. The chain has TRBV7-2 and TRBJ2-1; 13 nucleotides match TRBD2. This CDR3 contains 19 residues. The junction had 10 bases not matched to a gene; V was cut back by 5 bases and J by 0 bases. Germline CDR1 reads SGHTA; CDR2 reads FQGNSA. The CDR3 sequence is CASSPLRRTSGSSYNEQFF. The CDR3 DNA sequence: TGTGCCAGCAGCCCTCTCCGTCGGACTAGCGGGAGCTCCTACAATGAGCAGTTCTTC. Full variable domain (remainder filled in from reference TRBV7-2 and TRBJ2-1): GAGVSQSPSNKVTEKGKDVELRCDPISGHTALYWYRQSLGQGLEFLIYFQGNSAPDKSGLPSDRFSAERTGGSVSTLTIQRTQQEDSAVYLCASSPLRRTSGSSYNEQFFGPGTRLTVL.

This clonotype occurred a few times. V and J are TRBV20-1 and TRBJ2-4; D unresolved. Trimming removed 0 bases at V and 2 bases at J, with 11 bases between. The CDR3 runs to 15 residues. Per germline, CDR1 DFQATT and CDR2 SNEGSKA (reference sequence). CDR3 sequence (DNA): TGCAGTGCTAGAGAAGGTCGAGCATCCAAAAACATTCAGTACTTC. Translated: CSAREGRASKNIQYF.

This clonotype appeared a few times. V gene TRBV10-3 combines with J gene TRBJ2-7, with 7 bases fitting TRBD1. TRBJ2-1 explains the end of the DNA better; the J call may be wrong. Germline assignment: CDR1 ENHRY and CDR2 SYGVKD. The CDR3 has 14 amino acids. The CDR3 protein is CAIRRQGSSYEQFF. The CDR3 nucleotides read TGTGCCATCAGGAGACAGGGTAGCTCCTACGAGCAGTTCTTC.

DNA of the CDR3: TGCAGCGTTGCTAACTCTGGGGCCAACGTCCTGACTTTC. Residues: CSVANSGANVLTF. The chain combines TRBV29-1 with TRBJ2-6; no firm D call. Germline assignment: CDR1 SQVTM and CDR2 ANQGSEA. The V end was cut by 4 bases, the J end by 0 bases, with 4 bases between. The CDR3 runs to 13 residues.

In this sample, this clonotype turned up many times. V gene TRBV11-2 combines with J gene TRBJ1-1, with 8 nucleotides matching TRBD1. The CDR3 sequence is 17 residues long. From germline, CDR1 is SGHAT and CDR2 FQNNGV. With 1 base clipped from V and 0 bases from J, the junction kept 7 bases outside the gene matches. CDR3 bases: TGTGCCAGCAGCTTAGCCCCCAGGGGGCCGATGAACACTGAAGCTTTCTTT. It encodes CASSLAPRGPMNTEAFF.

This clonotype was counted many times. The chain combines TRBV6-1 with TRBJ1-5; D remains unclear. This CDR3 has 17 amino acids. In germline, CDR1 is MNHNS, CDR2 SASEGT. V shed 4 bases and J shed 0 bases, with 16 bases lying between them. As DNA, the CDR3 is TGTGCCAGCAGTGCTGGTTGGAGTGGAGATAGCAATCAGCCCCAGCATTTT. As protein: CASSAGWSGDSNQPQHF.

This clonotype has a handful of counts. The CDR3 reads CASSLSAGMVETQYF. CDR3 coding DNA: TGTGCCAGCAGTTTATCCGCAGGGATGGTCGAGACCCAGTACTTC. The gene calls are TRBV27 and TRBJ2-5; D is possibly TRBD1 (5 bases). The CDR3 totals 15 residues. The V and J ends lost 0 bases and 5 bases respectively, with 13 bases between them. The germline V gene has CDR1 MNHEY and CDR2 SMNVEV (reference sequence).

This clonotype was found a few times. CDR3 in DNA: TGTGCCAGCAGCTTCGTTGAGGGGCTAGCGGGAGCGGCAGATACGCAGTATTTT. Translated, it gives CASSFVEGLAGAADTQYF. The rearrangement joins TRBV13 to TRBJ2-3; 10 nucleotides agree with TRBD2. CDR3 length: 18 residues. V lost 3 bases, J lost 4 bases, and 13 bases stayed unmatched. Germline assignment: CDR1 PRHDT and CDR2 FYEKMQ (reference sequence).

This clonotype was counted ten times or more. The chain joins TRBV7-9 to TRBJ1-1; the D is unclear. Germline assignment: CDR1 SEHNR and CDR2 FQNEAQ (reference sequence). The CDR3 loop spans 14 amino acids. Trimming took 4 bases from V and 1 from J, leaving 10 bases between them. CDR3 in amino acids: CASSSRPGNTEAFF. The CDR3 DNA sequence: TGTGCCAGCAGCTCAAGACCGGGGAACACTGAAGCTTTCTTT.

This clonotype was found many times. J is TRBJ2-1 and V is TRBV6-2 or TRBV6-3; no clear D. Trimming took off 2 bases at V and 10 bases at J, with 9 bases between the two ends. The CDR3 runs to 12 residues. CDR1 and CDR2 (germline): MNHEY, SVGEGT. The DNA of the CDR3 is TGTGCCAGCAGTTACACCAAATTCGAGCAGTTCTTC. This gives the protein CASSYTKFEQFF.

This clonotype was detected only a few times. The V gene is TRBV6-1, the J gene TRBJ1-5; 9 nucleotides match TRBD1. The CDR3 runs to 14 residues. Germline V gives CDR1 MNHNS, CDR2 SASEGT. After removal of 5 bases from V and 5 bases from J, the junction contained 4 bases not matched to a gene. This CDR3 is CASSRDRVHQPQHF. CDR3 nucleotide sequence: TGTGCCAGCAGTCGGGACAGGGTCCATCAGCCCCAGCATTTT.

This clonotype was counted many times. The chain has TRBV7-9 and TRBJ2-7, with 10 bases identical to TRBD2. The CDR3 sequence is 15 residues long. Germline assignment: CDR1 SEHNR and CDR2 FQNEAQ (reference sequence). V lost 5 bases, J lost 4 bases, and 8 bases stayed unmatched. This chain's CDR3 is CASSAIAGGKYEQYF. For the CDR3, the DNA is TGTGCCAGCAGCGCGATAGCGGGAGGCAAATACGAGCAGTACTTC.

Ten or more counts support this clonotype. The gene calls are TRBV18 and TRBJ1-3; D ambiguous. The CDR3 totals 15 residues. V gave up 3 bases and J gave up 2 bases, with 11 bases separating them. The germline V gene has CDR1 KGHSH and CDR2 LQKENI. The CDR3 spells CASSPAPAAGNTIYF. CDR3 in DNA: TGTGCCAGCTCACCGGCCCCCGCAGCTGGAAACACCATATATTTT.

The V call is TRBV11-1, the J call TRBJ2-5, with a weak D call TRBD2 (6 bases). The V gene lost 7 bases and the J gene lost 3 bases, with 18 bases spanning the gap. Germline CDR1 and CDR2: SGHAT and FQDESV (reference sequence). The CDR3 spans 15 residues. The CDR3, as DNA: TGTGCCAGCACCTCCGCGATGGGAGGAAAAGAGACCCAGTACTTC. Amino acid sequence: CASTSAMGGKETQYF.

This clonotype occurred many times. V gene TRBV11-2 combines with J gene TRBJ2-7, with no clear D. The CDR3 contains 14 residues. CDR1 is SGHAT and CDR2 is FQNNGV in the germline V gene. Deletions cut 1 base from V and 4 bases from J, with 11 bases between. The CDR3 loop reads CASSLVGVLYEQYF. The CDR3 nucleotides are TGTGCCAGCAGCTTAGTGGGTGTTCTGTACGAGCAGTACTTC.

This clonotype was detected many times. This rearrangement joins TRBV7-2 to TRBJ1-2, with 7 bases that match TRBD1. The length of the CDR3 is 13 residues. The J segment lost 4 bases and the V segment lost 4 bases, leaving 3 bases of the junction unmatched. The germline CDR1 and CDR2 sequences are SGHTA and FQGNSA. CDR3 sequence (DNA): TGTGCCAGCAGCTCCCGGGACAGCTATGGCTACACCTTC. Amino acid sequence: CASSSRDSYGYTF.

The chain joins TRBV7-9 to TRBJ1-3, with a weak D call TRBD1 (6 bases). This CDR3 spans 13 amino acids. The V end lost 6 bases, the J end lost 2 bases, and 8 bases lay between the germline ends. Germline V gene lookup returns CDR1 SEHNR and CDR2 FQNEAQ (reference sequence). The CDR3 nucleotides are TGTGCCAGCAGGGACAGCACTGGAAACACCATATATTTT. Translated, it gives CASRDSTGNTIYF.

This clonotype was observed at least ten times. The CDR3 here is CASSYSSPTREGEQYF. In DNA form, the CDR3 reads TGTGCCAGCAGTTACTCGAGCCCCACTAGGGAGGGCGAGCAGTACTTC. This sequence joins TRBV6-5 and TRBJ2-7; 7 bases line up with TRBD2. The CDR3 length is 16 residues. Germline lookup yields CDR1 MNHEY and CDR2 SVGAGI. Unmatched junction bases numbered 11, after V lost 0 bases and J lost 6 bases.

At least ten counts were recorded for this clonotype. The chain uses TRBV5-5 and TRBJ2-2, with 7 bases identical to TRBD2. V shed 2 bases, J shed 1 base, and the junction held 2 bases outside the gene matches. This CDR3 comprises 15 residues. Per germline, CDR1 SGHKS and CDR2 YYEKEE (reference sequence). The DNA for the CDR3 is TGTGCCAGCAGCTTCGGCGGGGGGAACACCGGGGAGCTGTTTTTT. Residues: CASSFGGGNTGELFF.

The table lists this clonotype with a few counts. The V and J genes are TRBV28 and TRBJ2-1; D gene unclear. V was shortened by 3 bases and J by 12 bases, with 9 bases between the two germline ends. This CDR3 region has 11 residues. Germline-derived CDR1 and CDR2 are MDHEN and SYDVKM. The CDR3 region is CASSFIAVQFF. The CDR3 DNA follows: TGTGCCAGCAGTTTTATTGCCGTGCAGTTCTTC.

This clonotype was counted ten times or more. This chain uses TRBV3-1 with TRBJ2-1; 13 bases map to TRBD2. Looked up from germline, CDR1 is LGHDT and CDR2 is YNNKEL (reference sequence). This CDR3 has 18 residues. V shed 0 bases and J 7 bases; nucleotides not matched to a gene: 9. The CDR3 sequence: CASSQDRWTSGRFNEQFF. As DNA, the CDR3 is TGTGCCAGCAGCCAAGACCGTTGGACTAGCGGGAGATTTAATGAGCAGTTCTTC.

Many counts were recorded for this clonotype. The J gene is TRBJ1-5, the V gene TRBV2; unclear D gene. The V gene lost 8 bases and the J gene lost 0 bases, with 11 bases spanning the gap. This CDR3 contains 14 residues. Germline V gene sequence: CDR1 SNHLY, CDR2 FYNNEI. The CDR3 nucleotides are TGTGCCAGCCGGTTTTCCTATAGCAATCAGCCCCAGCATTTT. It translates to CASRFSYSNQPQHF. The full variable domain, rest sourced from reference TRBV2 and TRBJ1-5, is EPEVTQTPSHQVTQMGQEVILRCVPISNHLYFYWYRQILGQKVEFLVSFYNNEISEKSEIFDDQFSVERPDGSNFTLKIRSTKLEDSAMYFCASRFSYSNQPQHFGDGTRLSIL.

Here the CDR3 DNA reads TGTGCCAGCAGCCCGGGGGAGGGGCTGTACTATGGCTACACCTTC. This codes for CASSPGEGLYYGYTF. The rearrangement joins TRBV7-2 to TRBJ1-2; D is possibly TRBD1 (5 bases). The germline CDR1 and CDR2 sequences are SGHTA and FQGNSA. This CDR3 is 15 amino acids long. Between the trimmed V and J ends, which lost 5 bases and 3 bases, there was a span of 16 bases.

The chain recombines TRBV20-1 with TRBJ2-1; 10 positions match TRBD2. CDR1 is DFQATT and CDR2 is SNEGSKA in the germline V gene (reference sequence). J lost 3 bases, V lost 2 bases, and 10 bases had no gene match. There are 17 residues in the CDR3. CDR3 region: CSARLLLAGEGYNEQFF. Written as DNA, the CDR3 is TGCAGTGCTAGACTCCTTCTAGCGGGAGAAGGCTACAATGAGCAGTTCTTC.

This clonotype came up many times. The chain uses TRBV28 and TRBJ2-3; D is possibly TRBD1 (5 bases). The V gene's germline CDR1 is MDHEN and CDR2 SYDVKM. The CDR3 runs 13 residues. Trimming took off 2 bases at V and 6 bases at J, with 9 bases between the two ends. CDR3 in amino acids: CASSLGRVDTQYF. CDR3 sequence (DNA): TGTGCCAGCAGTTTAGGCAGGGTGGATACGCAGTATTTT.